This entry lists 4 T cell receptor beta chains sequenced from one sample in a study of T cells in Graves' hyperthyroidism and ophthalmopathy (dated by TCRdb to about 2019). Library method: multiplex PCR. Sequencer: Illumina HiSeq 2000. TCR beta CDR3 regions were amplified from RNA transcripts. The first round of RT-PCR for the TCR CDR3 was performed with the HTBI primer set and the Qiagen OneStep RT-PCR kit. The public reads were reprocessed in TCRdb via fastp at Q25 and MiXCR, keeping in-frame beta chains. Each CDR3 protein gets just one entry, which takes the most common genes and DNA from the rows behind it. In all, the sample holds a few hundred thousand distinct CDR3 sequences, and approximately 15% of those were seen once. Approximately 57% of the sample belongs to the ten largest clones. The sample was blood. The receptors stem from an older woman with Graves' ophthalmopathy.

This clonotype came up a few times. One junction end does not reproduce the germline sequence, and a read error may be involved. This chain links TRBV18 with TRBJ1-1; D gene ambiguous. This CDR3 has 15 amino acids. Germline assignment: CDR1 KGHSH and CDR2 LQKENI. The CDR3: CASSPPVGLKTEAFF. CDR3 bases: TGTGCCAGCTCACCACCCGTAGGTTTGAAGACTGAAGCTTTCTTT.

This clonotype was counted between two and nine times. This chain uses TRBV19 with TRBJ1-4; 7 bases align to TRBD1. Unmatched junction bases numbered 7, after V lost 2 bases and J lost 4 bases. This CDR3 region has 16 residues. The germline V gene has CDR1 LNHDA and CDR2 SQIVND (reference sequence). The CDR3 DNA reads TGTGCCAGTAGTATACTCCCGGGACAGAGTAATGAAAAACTGTTTTTT. Its translation is CASSILPGQSNEKLFF.

A few counts support this clonotype. This chain joins TRBV10-3 and TRBJ2-5; the match to TRBD1 covers 7 bases. CDR3 length: 13 residues. The V segment lost 6 bases and the J segment 7 bases; nucleotides outside the gene matches: 8. The V gene's germline CDR1 is ENHRY and CDR2 SYGVKD. CDR3 sequence reads: CAIRVDRAATQYF. Here the CDR3 DNA reads TGTGCCATCAGGGTAGACAGGGCTGCGACCCAGTACTTC.

Many counts were recorded for this clonotype. This chain joins TRBV10-3 and TRBJ1-1, with D perhaps TRBD1 (6 bases). CDR3 length equals 12 residues. CDR1 and CDR2 from the germline V gene are ENHRY and SYGVKD. V lost 10 bases and J lost 11, with 20 bases in between. CDR3 sequence: CATIGGDSGAFF. The CDR3 region has the DNA TGTGCCACCATAGGGGGGGACTCAGGCGCTTTCTTT.